Below, one T cell receptor (beta chain) is given with its context. There are 15 residues in the CDR3. V gave up 6 bases and J gave up 7 bases, with 21 bases separating them. Per the germline V gene, CDR1 is ENHRY and CDR2 is SYGVKD. The entry originates in a study of T cell changes during pregnancy in multiple sclerosis. Repertoires were generated with immunoSEQ multiplex PCR, while TCRdb's copy carries only in-frame clones and drops some. Of roughly 74,000 clones in the sample, roughly nine tenths were seen once. The TCR was taken from a female donor with multiple sclerosis, enrolled in a pregnancy study. This chain connects TRBV10-3 to TRBJ1-2; D is possibly TRBD1 (6 bases). The sequencing here drew on peripheral blood, taken before pregnancy. The CDR3 sequence: CAISRTEQGEGGYTF. The CDR3 DNA reads as TGTGCCATCAGCAGGACAGAACAGGGTGAAGGTGGCTACACCTTC.